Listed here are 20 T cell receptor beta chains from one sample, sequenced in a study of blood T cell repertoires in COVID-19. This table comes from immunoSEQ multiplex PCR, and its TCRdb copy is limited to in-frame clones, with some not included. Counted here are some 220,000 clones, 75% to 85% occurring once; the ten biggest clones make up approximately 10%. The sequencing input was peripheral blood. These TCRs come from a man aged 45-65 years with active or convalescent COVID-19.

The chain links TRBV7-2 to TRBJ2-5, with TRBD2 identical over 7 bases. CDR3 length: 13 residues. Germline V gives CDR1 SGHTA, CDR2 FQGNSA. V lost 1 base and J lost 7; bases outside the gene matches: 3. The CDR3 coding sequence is TGTGCCAGCAGCTTAGAGTGGGAGGGGACCCAGTACTTC. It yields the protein CASSLEWEGTQYF.

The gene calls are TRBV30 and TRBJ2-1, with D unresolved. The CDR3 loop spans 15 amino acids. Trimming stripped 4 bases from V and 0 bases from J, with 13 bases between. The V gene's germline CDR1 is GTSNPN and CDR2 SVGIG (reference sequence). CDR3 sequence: CAWTLGPSSYNEQFF. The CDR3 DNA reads TGTGCCTGGACCCTAGGTCCCAGCTCCTACAATGAGCAGTTCTTC.

The CDR3 sequence: CASSDRLNQPQHF. CDR3 in DNA: TGTGCCAGCAGTGACAGGCTCAATCAGCCCCAGCATTTT. This rearrangement joins TRBV6-1 to TRBJ1-5; D is uncertain. Per germline, CDR1 MNHNS and CDR2 SASEGT. The V end was cut by 3 bases, the J end by 3 bases, with 6 bases between. The CDR3 length is 13 residues.

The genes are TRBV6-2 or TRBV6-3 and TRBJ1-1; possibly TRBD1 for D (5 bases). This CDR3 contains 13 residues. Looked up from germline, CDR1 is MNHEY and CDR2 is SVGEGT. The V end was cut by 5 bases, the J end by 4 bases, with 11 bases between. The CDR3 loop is CASSIRRGTEAFF. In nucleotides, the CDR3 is TGTGCCAGCAGTATTAGGAGGGGCACTGAAGCTTTCTTT.

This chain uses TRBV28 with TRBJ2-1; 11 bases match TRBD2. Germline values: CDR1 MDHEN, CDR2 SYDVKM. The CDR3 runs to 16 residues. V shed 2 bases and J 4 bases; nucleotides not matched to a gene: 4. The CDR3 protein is CASSLIAGGVYNEQFF. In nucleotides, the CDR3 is TGTGCCAGCAGTTTAATAGCGGGAGGGGTATACAATGAGCAGTTCTTC.

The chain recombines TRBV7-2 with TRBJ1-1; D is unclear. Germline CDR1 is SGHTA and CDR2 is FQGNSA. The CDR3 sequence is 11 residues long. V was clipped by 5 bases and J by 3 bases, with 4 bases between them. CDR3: CASSPYTEAFF. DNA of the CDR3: TGTGCCAGCAGCCCGTACACTGAAGCTTTCTTT. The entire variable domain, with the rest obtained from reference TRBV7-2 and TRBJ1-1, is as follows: GAGVSQSPSNKVTEKGKDVELRCDPISGHTALYWYRQSLGQGLEFLIYFQGNSAPDKSGLPSDRFSAERTGGSVSTLTIQRTQQEDSAVYLCASSPYTEAFFGQGTRLTVV.

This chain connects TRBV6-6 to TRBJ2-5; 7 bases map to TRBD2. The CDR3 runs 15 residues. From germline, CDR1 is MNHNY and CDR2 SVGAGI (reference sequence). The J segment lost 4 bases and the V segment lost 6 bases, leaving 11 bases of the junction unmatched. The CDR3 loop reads CASSPPGGLPETQYF. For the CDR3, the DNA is TGTGCCAGCAGCCCTCCCGGGGGGTTGCCAGAGACCCAGTACTTC.

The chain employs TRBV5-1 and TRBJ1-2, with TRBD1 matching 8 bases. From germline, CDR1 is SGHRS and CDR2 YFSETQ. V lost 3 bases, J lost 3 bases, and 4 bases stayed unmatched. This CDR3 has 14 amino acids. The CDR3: CASSWMGQDYGYTF. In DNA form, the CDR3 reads TGCGCCAGCAGCTGGATGGGACAGGACTATGGCTACACCTTC.

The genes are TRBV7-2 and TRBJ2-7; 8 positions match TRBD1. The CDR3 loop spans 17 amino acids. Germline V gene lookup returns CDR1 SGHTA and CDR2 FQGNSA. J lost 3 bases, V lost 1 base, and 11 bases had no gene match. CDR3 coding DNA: TGTGCCAGCAGCTTAGAGGGGGGACAGGCGACGTTCTACGAGCAGTACTTC. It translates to CASSLEGGQATFYEQYF. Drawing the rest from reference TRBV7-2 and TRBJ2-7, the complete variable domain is GAGVSQSPSNKVTEKGKDVELRCDPISGHTALYWYRQSLGQGLEFLIYFQGNSAPDKSGLPSDRFSAERTGGSVSTLTIQRTQQEDSAVYLCASSLEGGQATFYEQYFGPGTRLTVT.

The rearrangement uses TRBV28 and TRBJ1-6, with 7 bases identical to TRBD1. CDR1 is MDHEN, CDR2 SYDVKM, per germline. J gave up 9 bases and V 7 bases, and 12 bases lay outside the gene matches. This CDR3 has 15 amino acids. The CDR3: CASNPGGGGISPLHF. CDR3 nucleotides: TGTGCCAGCAATCCAGGGGGAGGTGGGATTTCACCCCTCCACTTT.

The CDR3 sequence: CATSDTRGRGGDTQYF. CDR3 sequence (DNA): TGTGCCACCAGTGATACTCGCGGGAGAGGGGGGGATACGCAGTATTTT. V and J are TRBV24-1 and TRBJ2-3, with a weak D call TRBD2 (7 bases). Germline lookup yields CDR1 KGHDR and CDR2 SFDVKD. Trimming shortened V by 3 bases and J by 6 bases, and 18 bases separated the two germline ends. The CDR3 is made up of 16 amino acids.

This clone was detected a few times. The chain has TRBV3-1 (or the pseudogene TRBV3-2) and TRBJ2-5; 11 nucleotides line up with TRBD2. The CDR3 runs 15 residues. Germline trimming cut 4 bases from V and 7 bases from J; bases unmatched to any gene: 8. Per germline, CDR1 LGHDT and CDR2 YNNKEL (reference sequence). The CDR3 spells CASSLGTSGPRTQYF. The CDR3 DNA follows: TGTGCCAGCAGCCTAGGGACTAGCGGTCCCCGGACCCAGTACTTC.

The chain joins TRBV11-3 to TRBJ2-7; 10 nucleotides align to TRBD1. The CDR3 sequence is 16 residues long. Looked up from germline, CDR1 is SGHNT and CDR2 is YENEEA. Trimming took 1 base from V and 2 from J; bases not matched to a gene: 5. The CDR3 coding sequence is TGTGCCAGCAGCTTAGGGGCCGGGACAGGGGCCTACGAGCAGTACTTC. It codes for CASSLGAGTGAYEQYF.

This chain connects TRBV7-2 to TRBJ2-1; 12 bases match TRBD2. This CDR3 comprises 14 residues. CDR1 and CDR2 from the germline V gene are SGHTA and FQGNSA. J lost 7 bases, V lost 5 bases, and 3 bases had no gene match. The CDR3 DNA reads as TGTGCCAGCAGCCTGACTAGCGGGAGTAATGAGCAGTTCTTC. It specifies CASSLTSGSNEQFF.

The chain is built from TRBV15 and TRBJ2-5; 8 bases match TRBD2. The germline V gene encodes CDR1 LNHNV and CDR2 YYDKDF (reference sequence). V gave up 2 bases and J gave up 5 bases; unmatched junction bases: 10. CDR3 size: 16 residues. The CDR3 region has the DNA TGTGCCACCAGCAGACCCTCGGGAGGGGTCGTGGAGACCCAGTACTTC. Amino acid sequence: CATSRPSGGVVETQYF. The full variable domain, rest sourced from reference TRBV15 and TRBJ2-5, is DAMVIQNPRYQVTQFGKPVTLSCSQTLNHNVMYWYQQKSSQAPKLLFHYYDKDFNNEADTPDNFQSRRPNTSFCFLDIRSPGLGDTAMYLCATSRPSGGVVETQYFGPGTRLLVL.

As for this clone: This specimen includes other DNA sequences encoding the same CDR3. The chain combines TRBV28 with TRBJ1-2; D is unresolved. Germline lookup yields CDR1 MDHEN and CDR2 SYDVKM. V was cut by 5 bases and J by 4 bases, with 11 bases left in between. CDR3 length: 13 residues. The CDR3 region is CASSPRSSYGYTF. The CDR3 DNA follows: TGTGCCAGCAGTCCTAGATCCAGCTATGGCTACACCTTC.

CDR3 DNA: TGTGCCAGCAGCGTAGCTCCTCGGACAGTAAACACTGAAGCTTTCTTT. Its translation: CASSVAPRTVNTEAFF. The chain combines TRBV9 with TRBJ1-1; D is perhaps TRBD1 (6 bases). Germline CDR1 SGDLS, CDR2 YYNGEE. The CDR3 runs 16 residues. V lost 0 bases and J lost 2, with 14 bases in between.

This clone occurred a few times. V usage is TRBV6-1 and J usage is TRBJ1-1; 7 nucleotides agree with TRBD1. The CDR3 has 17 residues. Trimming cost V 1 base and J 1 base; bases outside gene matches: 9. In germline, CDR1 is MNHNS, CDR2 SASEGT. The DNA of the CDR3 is TGTGCCAGCAGTGAAGTTGGCGGGACAGCTAAGAACACTGAAGCTTTCTTT. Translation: CASSEVGGTAKNTEAFF.

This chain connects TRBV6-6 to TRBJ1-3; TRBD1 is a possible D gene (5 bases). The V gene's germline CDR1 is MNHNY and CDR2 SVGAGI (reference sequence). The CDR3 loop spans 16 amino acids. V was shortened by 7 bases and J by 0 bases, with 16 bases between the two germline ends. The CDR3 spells CASIQGPRSSGNTIYF. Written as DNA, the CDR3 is TGTGCCAGCATCCAGGGCCCCCGGAGCTCTGGAAACACCATATATTTT.

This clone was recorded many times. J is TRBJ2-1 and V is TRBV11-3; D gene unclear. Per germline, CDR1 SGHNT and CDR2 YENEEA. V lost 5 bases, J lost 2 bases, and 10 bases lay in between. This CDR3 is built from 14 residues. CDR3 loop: CASSPRNTYNEQFF. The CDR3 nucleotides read TGTGCCAGCAGCCCTAGGAACACCTACAATGAGCAGTTCTTC.